The clone carrying this TCR beta chain was detected a few times. The antigen remains undetermined. Via MiXCR, TCRdb re-called the 5' RACE reads, giving one row per CDR3 protein. The table has some 800,000 distinct CDR3 sequences, about 11% seen once. This record belongs to a study of CD8 T cells in ankylosing spondylitis. Study-level findings and limits: About 8 highly homologous variants made up a TCR beta motif, and this motif appeared characteristic of ankylosing spondylitis blood.

Trimming shortened V by 3 bases and J by 2 bases, and 13 bases separated the two germline ends. Germline CDR1 KGHDR, CDR2 SFDVKD. This CDR3 is built from 16 residues. The specimen was blood, either unsorted or a sorted T cell fraction (not recorded which). This chain uses TRBV24-1 with TRBJ2-1; D call uncertain. This clonotype originated in a male donor with ankylosing spondylitis. The CDR3 nucleotides read TGTGCCACCAGTGATCCCGGATCAACCACCTACAATGAGCAGTTCTTC. Translation: CATSDPGSTTYNEQFF.